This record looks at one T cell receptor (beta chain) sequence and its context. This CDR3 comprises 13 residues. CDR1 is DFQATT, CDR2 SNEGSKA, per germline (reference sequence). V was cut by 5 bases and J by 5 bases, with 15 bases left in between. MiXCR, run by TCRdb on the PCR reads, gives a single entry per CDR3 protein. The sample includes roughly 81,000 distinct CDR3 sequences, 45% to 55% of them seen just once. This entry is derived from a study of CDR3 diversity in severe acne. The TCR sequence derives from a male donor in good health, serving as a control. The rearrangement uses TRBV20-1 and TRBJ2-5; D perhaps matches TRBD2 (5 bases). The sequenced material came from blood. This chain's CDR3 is CSAGLLADETQYF. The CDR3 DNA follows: TGCAGTGCTGGCCTGCTAGCTGATGAGACCCAGTACTTC.